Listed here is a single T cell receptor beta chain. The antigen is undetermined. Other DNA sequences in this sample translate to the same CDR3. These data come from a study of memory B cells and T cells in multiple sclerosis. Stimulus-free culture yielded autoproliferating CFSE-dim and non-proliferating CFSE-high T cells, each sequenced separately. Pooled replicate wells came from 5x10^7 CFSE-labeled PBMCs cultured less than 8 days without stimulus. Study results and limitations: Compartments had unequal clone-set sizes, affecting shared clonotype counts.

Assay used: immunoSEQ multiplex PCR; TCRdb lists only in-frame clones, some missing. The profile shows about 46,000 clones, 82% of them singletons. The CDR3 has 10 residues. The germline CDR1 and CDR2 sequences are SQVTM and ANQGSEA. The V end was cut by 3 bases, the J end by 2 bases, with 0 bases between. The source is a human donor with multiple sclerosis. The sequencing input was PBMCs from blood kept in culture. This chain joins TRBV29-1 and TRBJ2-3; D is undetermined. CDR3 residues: CSVDTDTQYF. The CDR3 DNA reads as TGCAGCGTTGACACAGATACGCAGTATTTT.